This T cell receptor beta chain was captured by sequencing in a study of blood T cell repertoires in COVID-19. Produced via immunoSEQ multiplex PCR; TCRdb's table is partial and in-frame only. In the table there are about 69,000 clones, 90% of which are singletons. The sequencing input was peripheral blood. The clonotype originates from a man aged 45-60 years with acute or convalescent COVID-19.

In DNA, the CDR3 is TGTGCCAGCACCCTCGGACTAGCGGGAGTAGGCGAGCAGTACTTC. It specifies CASTLGLAGVGEQYF. The chain has TRBV7-2 and TRBJ2-7; 13 nucleotides match TRBD2. Trimming removed 7 bases from V and 6 bases from J; junction bases left unmatched: 9. The CDR3 extends over 15 amino acids. Germline-derived CDR1 and CDR2 are SGHTA and FQGNSA.